Shown below are 13 T cell receptor beta chains from a single sample sequenced in a study of CD8 T cells in ankylosing spondylitis. Each CDR3 protein gets one entry after TCRdb re-called the 5' RACE reads with MiXCR. The sample comprises roughly 100,000 distinct CDR3 sequences, 7.5% to 9% of which are singletons, and around a tenth rests with the top ten. Source material: blood, either unsorted or a sorted T cell fraction (not recorded which). These receptors were collected from a male donor with ankylosing spondylitis or in good health (not recorded which).

This clonotype was found many times. V and J are TRBV6-1 and TRBJ1-5, with TRBD1 identical over 7 bases. V was pared by 5 bases and J by 4 bases, with 5 bases of the junction left unmatched. The CDR3 covers 14 residues. The germline CDR1 and CDR2 sequences are MNHNS and SASEGT. The CDR3 DNA reads as TGTGCCAGCAGTCGGGACAGAACTAATCAGCCCCAGCATTTT. This encodes CASSRDRTNQPQHF.

At least ten counts were recorded for this clonotype. The chain uses TRBV7-6 and TRBJ1-5, with D possibly matching TRBD1 (6 bases). CDR1 is SGHVS and CDR2 is FNYEAQ in the germline V gene. Trimming took 4 bases from V and 7 from J, leaving 14 bases between them. CDR3 length: 14 amino acids. The CDR3 protein is CASSSSGGGQPQHF. Written as DNA, the CDR3 is TGTGCCAGCAGCTCATCGGGGGGCGGGCAGCCCCAGCATTTT.

This clonotype was seen more than once but under ten times. The chain carries TRBV4-3 and TRBJ2-3; D is uncertain. The germline V and J ends were trimmed by 1 base and 6 bases, with 8 bases remaining between them. Germline lookup yields CDR1 LGHNA and CDR2 YSLEER. The CDR3 totals 13 residues. The CDR3 nucleotides are TGCGCCAGCAGCCAAGCGCGTAGGGATACGCAGTATTTT. Its translation: CASSQARRDTQYF.

This clonotype was found many times. J is TRBJ1-3 and V is TRBV10-3; D is unclear. From germline, CDR1 is ENHRY and CDR2 SYGVKD. This CDR3 region has 13 residues. Trimming left V 6 bases short and J 0 bases short, with 6 bases between. The CDR3 DNA reads TGTGCCATCAGACAGATCTCTGGAAACACCATATATTTT. It encodes CAIRQISGNTIYF.

There are many counts of this clonotype. The V gene is TRBV24-1, the J gene TRBJ2-3; 10 nucleotides line up with TRBD1. V dropped 5 bases and J dropped 1; count of bases not matched to a gene: 5. CDR3 size: 16 residues. Germline V lookup: CDR1 KGHDR, CDR2 SFDVKD. The CDR3 DNA reads as TGTGCCACCAGTGCCTCCGGGACAGGGGGCACAGATACGCAGTATTTT. It encodes CATSASGTGGTDTQYF.

The V call is TRBV24-1, the J call TRBJ2-2, with 7 bases that match TRBD1. The germline gives CDR1 KGHDR, CDR2 SFDVKD. The CDR3 runs 17 residues. The trim removed 2 bases at V and 2 bases at J, leaving 7 bases unmatched. CDR3 protein: CATSDSGQAPNTGELFF. The CDR3 nucleotides read TGTGCCACCAGTGATTCAGGACAGGCCCCCAACACCGGGGAGCTGTTTTTT.

This clonotype was observed a few times. The chain employs TRBV4-1 and TRBJ2-7; D possibly corresponds to TRBD1 (6 bases). CDR1 and CDR2 from the germline V gene are MGHRA and YSYEKL. This CDR3 region has 15 residues. The V and J ends lost 0 bases and 2 bases respectively, with 11 bases between them. The CDR3 spells CASSQDETGAYEQYF. CDR3 nucleotide sequence: TGCGCCAGCAGCCAAGATGAGACAGGAGCCTACGAGCAGTACTTC.

This chain connects TRBV7-2 to TRBJ1-5, with D uncertain. The CDR3 is 12 amino acids. Looked up from germline, CDR1 is SGHTA and CDR2 is FQGNSA. With 3 bases removed from V and 3 bases from J, the gap between germline ends came to 3 bases. Written as DNA, the CDR3 is TGTGCCAGCAGCTTCGACAATCAGCCCCAGCATTTT. It specifies CASSFDNQPQHF.

In its sample, this clonotype was seen many times. This sequence joins TRBV5-5 and TRBJ2-5, with TRBD2 as a possible D gene (6 bases). Germline CDR1 is SGHKS and CDR2 is YYEKEE (reference sequence). Between the trimmed V and J ends, which lost 6 bases and 5 bases, there was a span of 11 bases. The CDR3 runs to 12 residues. The CDR3 bases are TGTGCCAGCACCTCAGGAGGGGAGACCCAGTACTTC. Translation gives CASTSGGETQYF.

This clonotype was detected a few times. CDR3 sequence reads: CASSQRQGIRDQETQYF. The CDR3, as DNA: TGTGCCAGCAGCCAGAGACAGGGTATAAGGGACCAAGAGACCCAGTACTTC. The V and J genes are TRBV7-2 and TRBJ2-5, with 7 bases that match TRBD1. Germline CDR1 SGHTA, CDR2 FQGNSA. This CDR3 region has 17 residues. The ends lost 5 bases at V and 0 bases at J; junction bases unmatched: 12.

As concerns this clonotype: It may be a read error: a sequence one base away is much more abundant. The V and J genes are TRBV21-1 and TRBJ2-2; the listed D gene, TRBD1, was not tested against the DNA. TRBV21-1 is termed a pseudogene. This CDR3 spans 17 amino acids. CDR3 residues: CASSKFKPDTNTWELFF. The DNA of the CDR3 is TGTGCCAGCAGCAAATTTAAGCCGGACACGAACACCTGGGAGCTGTTTTTT.

This clonotype has a count of ten or more. The V gene is TRBV7-3, the J gene TRBJ1-6; possible D gene TRBD1, 6 bases. The CDR3 consists of 16 residues. V lost 6 bases and J 9 bases, leaving 21 bases between the germline ends. From germline, CDR1 is SGHTA and CDR2 FQGTGA. The CDR3 protein is CASSSLGGDGGSPLHF. The CDR3 coding sequence is TGTGCCAGCAGTTCTCTAGGGGGGGATGGCGGTTCACCCCTCCACTTT.

This clonotype appeared many times. The chain couples TRBV12-3 or TRBV12-4 to TRBJ2-1, with a tentative D call TRBD2 (6 bases). The CDR3 loop spans 14 amino acids. Trimming took 3 bases from V and 8 from J, leaving 14 bases between them. Written as DNA, the CDR3 is TGTGCCAGCAGTTTTCTCGGGAGACGCGATGAGCAGTTCTTC. Residues: CASSFLGRRDEQFF.